A selection of T cell receptor beta chains follows, all from one sample in a study of cytomegalovirus exposure and HLA in healthy donors. The repertoire was sequenced with immunoSEQ multiplex PCR; TCRdb's copy has only in-frame clones and lacks some. The table lists roughly 240,000 clones, around 83% of them singletons. Sequenced: PBMCs. These TCRs come from a girl under 10 years old in good health and CMV-seronegative. Each CDR3 is given with its conserved first and last residue. A D gene is named only where the DNA matches it firmly. Some rows have no size entry. The others give once, few or many, or a class for an expanded clone.

cdr3_nt cdr3_aa cdr3_length d_call j_call v_call clone_size
TGTGCCAGCACCCCCCGGGGTAGCTATGGCTACACCTTC CASTPRGSYGYTF 13 . TRBJ1-2 TRBV5-6 few
TGTGCCATCAGTGCCGCGCGAGAAGGAAACACCATATATTTT CAISAAREGNTIYF 14 . TRBJ1-3 TRBV10-3 .
TGTGCCAGCAGGACGACAGGGGCCCTCAATCAGCCCCAGCATTTT CASRTTGALNQPQHF 15 TRBD1 TRBJ1-5 TRBV2 .
TGTGCCAGCAGCCACCCTGAGGTCGGGGGGCACTCCTACGAGCAGTACTTC CASSHPEVGGHSYEQYF 17 . TRBJ2-7 TRBV4-2 once
TGTGCCAGCTCACCGCGACAGGGCTCTAACTATGGCTACACCTTC CASSPRQGSNYGYTF 15 TRBD1 TRBJ1-2 TRBV18 .
TGTGCCACCCTCGACTCAGGAAACACCATATATTTT CATLDSGNTIYF 12 . TRBJ1-3 TRBV6-5 .
TGCAGCGCTCTAGGACTCCACTACGAGCAGTACTTC CSALGLHYEQYF 12 . TRBJ2-7 TRBV29-1 .
TGCGCCAGCAGCCAAGATTTGGGGGCGCTTTACTCTGGGGCCAACGTCCTGACTTTC CASSQDLGALYSGANVLTF 19 . TRBJ2-6 TRBV4-1 .
TGCGCCAGCAGCTTCGGGCGGGACACCGGGGAGCTGTTTTTT CASSFGRDTGELFF 14 . TRBJ2-2 TRBV5-1 .
TGCGCCAGCAGCTTGGGGCAGGGGGGAGGCGAGCCCCAGCATTTT CASSLGQGGGEPQHF 15 TRBD1 TRBJ1-5 TRBV5-1 few
TGTGCCAGCAGTCTACTCTTACAGGGAGCTAACTATGGCTACACCTTC CASSLLLQGANYGYTF 16 . TRBJ1-2 TRBV2 .
TGTGCCCCCCCAGGCGGGGAGACCCAGTACTTC CAPPGGETQYF 11 . TRBJ2-5 TRBV5-4 .
TGCGCCAGCAGCCCGGGGACAGGGGAGAACACTGAAGCTTTCTTT CASSPGTGENTEAFF 15 TRBD1 TRBJ1-1 TRBV5-1 .
TGTGCCTGGATACGGGGAAATTCACCCCTCCACTTT CAWIRGNSPLHF 12 . TRBJ1-6 TRBV30 few
TGTGCCAGCAGTTACCCAGATTATAATTCACCCCTCCACTTT CASSYPDYNSPLHF 14 . TRBJ1-6 TRBV6-6 .
TGTGCCAGCAGTTACACCGGGACTAGCGGGAGGGATACGCAGTATTTT CASSYTGTSGRDTQYF 16 TRBD2 TRBJ2-3 TRBV6-5 .
TGTGCCAGCAGTTCAAAATTGCGGTCTTCCTACGAGCAGTACTTC CASSSKLRSSYEQYF 15 . TRBJ2-7 TRBV28 .
TGCGCCAGCAGCTTAACAGGGACTGGGGCCAACGTCCTGACTTTC CASSLTGTGANVLTF 15 . TRBJ2-6 TRBV5-1 few
TGTGCCAGCAGTTTATACTCGGACAGGGGGGATGGCTACACCTTC CASSLYSDRGDGYTF 15 TRBD1 TRBJ1-2 TRBV28 few
TGCGCCAGCAGCCCCAGGAAGGGGGGGGGCCATCGCACAGATACGCAGTATTTT CASSPRKGGGHRTDTQYF 18 . TRBJ2-3 TRBV5-1 .
TGTGCCAGCAGCGCCGACTTAAACACCATATATTTT CASSADLNTIYF 12 . TRBJ1-3 TRBV7-2 .
TGTGCCAGCCGCCTAGCGGGACCAGATACGCAGTATTTT CASRLAGPDTQYF 13 TRBD2 TRBJ2-3 TRBV6-1 .
TGTGCCAGCAGCGGGCAACTAGGCTACAATGAGCAGTTCTTC CASSGQLGYNEQFF 14 . TRBJ2-1 TRBV6-5 .
TGTGCCAGCAGGTCCGAGGCCGGGGTTCACGAGCAGTACTTC CASRSEAGVHEQYF 14 . TRBJ2-7 TRBV5-4 .
TGTGCCAGCAGCCCCCGGGACAGTAACTATGGCTACACCTTC CASSPRDSNYGYTF 14 TRBD1 TRBJ1-2 TRBV7-6 once
TGCGCCAGCAGTGAGGGGACAGGAAGGGGTCAGCCCCAGCATTTT CASSEGTGRGQPQHF 15 TRBD1 TRBJ1-5 TRBV10-2 .
TGTGCCAGTAGCATAGGGAGCTCCTACAATGAGCAGTTCTTC CASSIGSSYNEQFF 14 . TRBJ2-1 TRBV19 few
TGTGCCAGCAGCGTACGACGGGTAGATGAGCAGTTCTTC CASSVRRVDEQFF 13 . TRBJ2-1 TRBV9 .
TGCGCCAGCAGCTTGGGGGACAGGGGCAATCAGCCCCAGCATTTT CASSLGDRGNQPQHF 15 TRBD1 TRBJ1-5 TRBV5-1 .
TGTGCCAGTAGTATCTCCGGGAGTGCTAACTATGGCTACACCTTC CASSISGSANYGYTF 15 . TRBJ1-2 TRBV19 .
TGTGCCAGCCGCCGGGGGGAGGCTGGGACCCAGTACTTC CASRRGEAGTQYF 13 TRBD2 TRBJ2-5 TRBV11-2 .
TGTGCCAGTACCAGGGAGGGGCCTAACTATGGCTACACCTTC CASTREGPNYGYTF 14 . TRBJ1-2 TRBV19 once
TGTGCCAGCAGTTACGGGGAGCAAGGCTCCTATGGCTACACCTTC CASSYGEQGSYGYTF 15 . TRBJ1-2 TRBV6-5 once
TGTGCCAGCAGTGAAGGTAGTGGCAGGGTGGTGGGAGCTTTCTTT CASSEGSGRVVGAFF 15 . TRBJ1-1 TRBV2 few
TGTGCCAGCAGTGAGGATGGGGGAGGGGACTATGGCTACACCTTC CASSEDGGGDYGYTF 15 . TRBJ1-2 TRBV6-1 .
TGTGCCAGCAAGAAAGACTACACAGATACGCAGTATTTT CASKKDYTDTQYF 13 . TRBJ2-3 TRBV2 .
TGTGCCAGTAGTATACAGGTTAGCAATCAGCCCCAGCATTTT CASSIQVSNQPQHF 14 . TRBJ1-5 TRBV19 .
TGTGCCAGCAAGCAGGCTGCTGGAAACACCATATATTTT CASKQAAGNTIYF 13 . TRBJ1-3 TRBV7-8 .
TGCGCCAGCAGCATAGAAACAGGGGCTGGGGCCAACGTCCTGACTTTC CASSIETGAGANVLTF 16 TRBD1 TRBJ2-6 TRBV5-1 .
TGTGCCACTTCGAACGGGGGGAGCTCTGGAAACACCATATATTTT CATSNGGSSGNTIYF 15 . TRBJ1-3 TRBV15 .
TGCGCCAGCAGCCAACAACAGGGGGCACGCAATCAGCCCCAGCATTTT CASSQQQGARNQPQHF 16 TRBD1 TRBJ1-5 TRBV4-1 once
TGTGCCAGCAGCTTCACAGGTGACACTGAAGCTTTCTTT CASSFTGDTEAFF 13 . TRBJ1-1 TRBV7-6 .
TGTGCCGCAGACAGGGGGGGAGACGAGCAGTACTTC CAADRGGDEQYF 12 TRBD1 TRBJ2-7 TRBV30 .
TGTGCCTGGAGTGTAGGGGATTACCTCCAAGAGACCCAGTACTTC CAWSVGDYLQETQYF 15 . TRBJ2-5 TRBV30 .
TGTGCCAGCAGTTTGGGTAGCGGGGGGGGTAAACAAGAGACCCAGTACTTC CASSLGSGGGKQETQYF 17 TRBD2 TRBJ2-5 TRBV7-3 .
TGTGCCAGCAGTGAAAAGAGGTCCTACGAGCAGTACTTC CASSEKRSYEQYF 13 . TRBJ2-7 TRBV6-1 .
TGTGCCAGCAGCGCGACAGGGGCCTCCTACGAGCAGTACTTC CASSATGASYEQYF 14 TRBD1 TRBJ2-7 TRBV9 .